These T cell receptor beta chains were read from a single sample in a study of cytomegalovirus exposure and HLA in healthy donors. Clones were sequenced by immunoSEQ multiplex PCR, and TCRdb holds only the in-frame ones, with some missing. The table has approximately 160,000 clones, roughly 79% seen once; the top ten hold 6.5% to 8.5%. Material: PBMCs. The receptor set was obtained from a woman between 40 and 50 years old in good health and CMV-seropositive. The CDR3 runs from the conserved cysteine through the conserved F or W. A D gene is named only where the DNA matches it firmly. Clone size, where shown, is once, few, many, or a class for clones that have expanded.

>TRBJ2-7|16|TRBD2|TRBV11-1|NA
TGTGCCAGCAGCCCCTGGCTTCATAGCGGGGGCAGCGAGCAGTACTTC
CASSPWLHSGGSEQYF
>TRBJ1-5|16|NA|TRBV27|NA
TGTGCCAGCAGTACCCTGTCGGGGGGGGCCGGGCAGCCCCAGCATTTT
CASSTLSGGAGQPQHF
>TRBJ1-3|15|NA|TRBV13|few
TGTGCCAGCAGCTCTCATCAGGCTACTGGAAACACCATATATTTT
CASSSHQATGNTIYF
>TRBJ1-5|15|TRBD1|TRBV23-1|NA
TGCGCCAGCAGTCTTCGACAGGGAAACAATCAGCCCCAGCATTTT
CASSLRQGNNQPQHF
>TRBJ1-5|17|NA|TRBV11-2|NA
TGTGCCAGCAGCTCTCCCTTAGATTCCAAGTCCCTCCAGCCCCAGCATTTT
CASSSPLDSKSLQPQHF
>TRBJ2-3|13|NA|TRBV6-4|NA
TGTGCCAGCAGTGACTCGGGAGGAGATACGCAGTATTTT
CASSDSGGDTQYF
>TRBJ1-2|15|NA|TRBV28|NA
TGTGCCAGCATGGTCGTGGGGGGGGGTAACTATGGCTACACCTTC
CASMVVGGGNYGYTF
>TRBJ2-3|12|NA|TRBV10-1|NA
TGCGCCAGCAGTGAGTCGCTCGGTCAGCAGTATTTT
CASSESLGQQYF
>TRBJ1-2|13|NA|TRBV5-4|NA
TGTGCCAGCAGCTTGCCGGGAGACGGGAGCTACACCTTC
CASSLPGDGSYTF
>TRBJ1-2|14|TRBD1|TRBV27|NA
TGTGCCAGCAGCTTTGGGACAGGGGAGAATGGCTACACCTTC
CASSFGTGENGYTF
>TRBJ2-2|15|NA|TRBV6-6|NA
TGTGCCAGCAGTTACTCAGACAGCACCACCGGGGAGCTGTTTTTT
CASSYSDSTTGELFF
>TRBJ2-7|15|NA|TRBV2|NA
TGTGCCAGCAGAGCACAACTAGGATTCGGCTACGAGCAGTACTTC
CASRAQLGFGYEQYF
>TRBJ1-4|16|TRBD1|TRBV28|NA
TGTGCCAGCCGCAGCCCCGGACAGGACCGCGGGGAAAAACTGTTTTTT
CASRSPGQDRGEKLFF
>TRBJ2-5|13|NA|TRBV9|few
TGTGCCAGCAGCCTCGCGAGGGGGGAGACCCAGTACTTC
CASSLARGETQYF
>TRBJ1-2|16|TRBD1|TRBV7-2|few
TGTGCCAGCAGCTTATCTGGACAGGGGACCTCCTATGGCTACACCTTC
CASSLSGQGTSYGYTF
>TRBJ1-1|14|NA|TRBV11-2|NA
TGTGCCAGCAGCCAACACAGTGCGAACACTGAAGCTTTCTTT
CASSQHSANTEAFF
>TRBJ2-3|15|NA|TRBV27|NA
TGTGCCAGCAGTTTATGGAACAGGGATACAGATACGCAGTATTTT
CASSLWNRDTDTQYF
>TRBJ1-2|13|NA|TRBV19|NA
TGTGCCAGTAGTATACAGGGGATGGGGGGCTACACCTTC
CASSIQGMGGYTF
>TRBJ1-2|17|TRBD1|TRBV7-9|NA
TGTGCCAGCAGCTCGGGACAGGGGGCATATTGGCACTATGGCTACACCTTC
CASSSGQGAYWHYGYTF
>TRBJ2-3|14|NA|TRBV6-1|few
TGTGCCAGCAGTGAGACAGTCTTCCCTGATACGCAGTATTTT
CASSETVFPDTQYF
>TRBJ2-2|15|TRBD1|TRBV7-3|NA
TGTGCCAGCAGCCCGGGACAGCTAAACACCGGGGAGCTGTTTTTT
CASSPGQLNTGELFF
>TRBJ2-2|16|TRBD1|TRBV5-1|NA
TGCGCCAGCAGCTTGGTAGACAGGGGCAACACCGGGGAGCTGTTTTTT
CASSLVDRGNTGELFF
>TRBJ2-7|15|NA|TRBV27|NA
TGTGCCAGCAGTTTTCGGGGTAACCCCGCCTACGAGCAGTACTTC
CASSFRGNPAYEQYF
>TRBJ2-3|14|NA|TRBV5-4|NA
TGTGCCAGCAGCGGCCAGGGGATCACAGATACGCAGTATTTT
CASSGQGITDTQYF